This T cell receptor beta chain was recovered during a study of shared clonotypes between healthy human individuals. General observations from the study: Of the naive CD4 clonotypes, around 4.9% were shared across several donors. Blood was the only sampled material, and tissue repertoires likely differ.

Profiling relied on immunoSEQ multiplex PCR, and the TCRdb table lists in-frame clones only, not all of them. The sample has roughly 680,000 clones, roughly two thirds seen once; the top ten hold about 1.8%. V was pared by 4 bases and J by 7 bases, with 13 bases between. This CDR3 comprises 13 residues. Germline V CDR1 and CDR2: LNHDA, SQIVND (reference sequence). Notes on this clone: Its target is not known.

Those who donated were healthy HIV-negative adults, with no recent acute infections or vaccinations reported. There were only Caucasian adults among the donors, and all lived in Nashville, Tennessee. The sequenced sample consisted of memory CD4+ T cells sorted from blood. Described subset: CD45RA-negative fraction. The receptor comes from a woman aged 25 to 39 in good health. The chain uses TRBV19 and TRBJ1-2; D is uncertain. Written as DNA, the CDR3 is TGTGCCAGTAGTAGAGGGCAAGGTAGTGGCTACACCTTC. It translates to CASSRGQGSGYTF.